The 17 T cell receptor beta chains below come from one sample, sequenced in a study of T cell responses to AZD1222 COVID-19 vaccine. Sequencing used immunoSEQ multiplex PCR; TCRdb keeps in-frame clones, though not all of them. The sample lists around 140,000 clones, approximately 93% occurring once. This specimen consisted of peripheral blood, obtained after recovery from COVID-19. These receptors originate from an adult who had recovered from COVID-19.

This rearrangement joins TRBV4-2 to TRBJ1-1; the D gene is possibly TRBD1 (6 bases). The V end lost 2 bases, the J end lost 3 bases, and 10 bases lay between the germline ends. This CDR3 is built from 14 residues. CDR1 and CDR2 from the germline V gene are LGHNA and YNFKEQ. CDR3 residues: CASSQYREDTEAFF. In DNA form, the CDR3 reads TGTGCCAGCAGCCAATACAGGGAGGACACTGAAGCTTTCTTT.

This chain joins TRBV29-1 and TRBJ2-2, with D tentatively TRBD1 (7 bases). CDR1 is SQVTM and CDR2 is ANQGSEA in the germline V gene. The CDR3 covers 14 residues. The ends were cut back, 3 bases at V and 5 bases at J, with 13 bases in the middle. CDR3 protein: CSVDGQGGTGELFF. CDR3 nucleotide sequence: TGCAGCGTTGATGGCCAGGGGGGTACCGGGGAGCTGTTTTTT.

The rearrangement links TRBV28 to TRBJ2-1; D uncertain. Looked up from germline, CDR1 is MDHEN and CDR2 is SYDVKM. The CDR3 runs to 15 residues. V lost 6 bases, J lost 2 bases, and 14 bases lay in between. CDR3 residues: CASSPQGPAYNEQFF. CDR3 nucleotides: TGTGCCAGCAGCCCACAAGGGCCGGCCTACAATGAGCAGTTCTTC.

The V call is TRBV5-1, the J call TRBJ2-2, with D perhaps TRBD2 (5 bases). This CDR3 spans 15 amino acids. V lost 4 bases and J lost 3, with 13 bases in between. Looked up from germline, CDR1 is SGHRS and CDR2 is YFSETQ. The CDR3 sequence: CASSPYPGYTGELFF. In DNA form, the CDR3 reads TGCGCCAGCAGCCCCTATCCGGGATACACCGGGGAGCTGTTTTTT.

V usage is TRBV18 and J usage is TRBJ2-7; possibly TRBD1 for D (6 bases). Looked up from germline, CDR1 is KGHSH and CDR2 is LQKENI. The ends were cut back, 3 bases at V and 2 bases at J, with 11 bases in the middle. This CDR3 comprises 14 residues. In nucleotides, the CDR3 is TGTGCCAGCTCACCCCGGGACAAGCCCTACGAGCAGTACTTC. It translates to CASSPRDKPYEQYF.

This clone appeared once. The V and J genes are TRBV6-1 and TRBJ2-7, with 10 bases that match TRBD2. This CDR3 is built from 18 residues. Trimming took 3 bases from V and 2 from J; bases not matched to a gene: 13. CDR1 and CDR2 from the germline V gene are MNHNS and SASEGT. For the CDR3, the DNA is TGTGCCAGCAGTGATGGGACCTGGGGACTAGCGCAGCCCTACGAGCAGTACTTC. It is translated as CASSDGTWGLAQPYEQYF.

The chain joins TRBV7-8 to TRBJ2-1; D is possibly TRBD2 (6 bases). The CDR3 consists of 13 residues. Trimming shortened V by 4 bases and J by 5 bases, and 9 bases separated the two germline ends. Germline V CDR1 and CDR2: SGHVS, FQNEAQ. The CDR3 coding sequence is TGTGCCAGCAGCTCCCGACTAGACAATGAGCAGTTCTTC. It is translated as CASSSRLDNEQFF.

The rearrangement links TRBV7-9 to TRBJ2-3, with 15 positions matching TRBD2. V gave up 5 bases and J gave up 5 bases; unmatched junction bases: 5. The CDR3 is 16 amino acids. The germline V gene encodes CDR1 SEHNR and CDR2 FQNEAQ (reference sequence). CDR3 region: CASSLGLAGGIDTQYF. The CDR3 DNA reads TGTGCCAGCAGCCTCGGACTAGCGGGAGGGATAGATACGCAGTATTTT.

The rearrangement uses TRBV28 and TRBJ1-2; 7 bases are shared with TRBD1. The germline gives CDR1 MDHEN, CDR2 SYDVKM. The CDR3 covers 12 residues. J gave up 7 bases and V 6 bases, and 5 bases lay outside the gene matches. CDR3 loop: CASSWGQFGYTF. CDR3 sequence (DNA): TGTGCCAGCAGCTGGGGACAGTTTGGCTACACCTTC.

The chain couples TRBV19 to TRBJ1-5; 12 nucleotides align to TRBD1. Trimming took 5 bases from V and 3 from J; bases not matched to a gene: 17. The CDR3 contains 20 residues. Per the germline V gene, CDR1 is LNHDA and CDR2 is SQIVND (reference sequence). The CDR3 DNA is TGTGCCAGTAGTTCCTCTCCGGGACAGGGGGCGAAGGGGGTCAATCAGCCCCAGCATTTT. As protein: CASSSSPGQGAKGVNQPQHF.

This chain links TRBV19 with TRBJ2-1; a weak D match, TRBD2 (6 bases). Germline CDR1 and CDR2: LNHDA and SQIVND (reference sequence). The length of the CDR3 is 12 residues. Trimming took 4 bases from V and 9 from J, leaving 10 bases between them. The CDR3 spells CASSTLAGEQFF. The DNA for the CDR3 is TGTGCCAGTAGTACACTAGCTGGTGAGCAGTTCTTC.

The sample holds one count of this clone. The gene calls are TRBV29-1 and TRBJ1-1; 11 nucleotides match TRBD1. The CDR3 has 15 residues. J lost 0 bases, V lost 4 bases, and 4 bases had no gene match. Germline CDR1 SQVTM, CDR2 ANQGSEA. The CDR3 DNA follows: TGCAGCGTTGTGGGGACAGGGGGGATGAACACTGAAGCTTTCTTT. It yields the protein CSVVGTGGMNTEAFF.

This chain uses TRBV6-1 with TRBJ1-2, with D perhaps matching TRBD1 (6 bases). Germline V gene sequence: CDR1 MNHNS, CDR2 SASEGT. The CDR3 loop spans 14 amino acids. Deletions cut 3 bases from V and 4 bases from J, with 12 bases between. CDR3: CASSDNREVYGYTF. Here the CDR3 DNA reads TGTGCCAGCAGTGACAACAGGGAGGTCTATGGCTACACCTTC.

V gene TRBV29-1 combines with J gene TRBJ2-7; D is unresolved. V dropped 4 bases and J dropped 6 bases, with 10 bases sitting between them. The CDR3 is 11 residues long. Germline V CDR1 and CDR2: SQVTM, ANQGSEA. In nucleotides, the CDR3 is TGCAGCGTTGCCGTCGGAATCGAGCAGTACTTC. Translation: CSVAVGIEQYF.

In DNA form, the CDR3 reads TGTGCCAGCAGCTTAGGATGGGCCGGCTACACCTTC. Translating gives CASSLGWAGYTF. V gene TRBV7-2 combines with J gene TRBJ1-2; D is undetermined. V lost 1 base and J lost 8, with 8 bases in between. The CDR3 spans 12 residues. CDR1 SGHTA and CDR2 FQGNSA come from the germline V gene.

The J gene is TRBJ2-1, the V gene TRBV7-2, with D possibly being TRBD1 (5 bases). V shed 4 bases and J shed 8 bases, with 15 bases lying between them. CDR3 length equals 14 residues. CDR1 is SGHTA and CDR2 is FQGNSA in the germline V gene. CDR3 sequence: CASSSYQGYDEQFF. DNA for the CDR3: TGTGCCAGCAGCTCGTACCAGGGTTACGATGAGCAGTTCTTC.

The chain combines TRBV7-9 with TRBJ2-7, with unresolved D. CDR1 is SEHNR and CDR2 is FQNEAQ in the germline V gene (reference sequence). The CDR3 length is 13 residues. V lost 2 bases, J lost 3 bases, and 8 bases lay in between. CDR3 coding DNA: TGTGCCAGCAGCTTAAAAGGAGTCTACGAGCAGTACTTC. It specifies CASSLKGVYEQYF.